This passage covers 9 T cell receptor beta chains from one sample sequenced in a study of CD8+CD57+ T cells in acquired aplastic anemia. TCR beta VDJ combinations and CDR3 sequences were profiled from genomic DNA. MiXCR, run by TCRdb on the reads, gives a single entry per CDR3 protein. This table holds about 190,000 distinct CDR3 sequences, around three fifths found once. Sequenced sample: sorted CD4+, CD8+, or CD8+CD57+ T cells (not recorded which) from PBMCs. The receptors stem from a human donor with severe aplastic anemia or a healthy control (not recorded which).

The table lists this clonotype with a few counts. The chain recombines TRBV2 with TRBJ2-7; 7 nucleotides agree with TRBD2. V lost 6 bases and J lost 3; bases outside the gene matches: 2. The CDR3 runs 12 residues. Germline CDR1 and CDR2: SNHLY and FYNNEI. CDR3 sequence reads: CASRLASYEQYF. CDR3 coding DNA: TGTGCCAGCAGACTAGCGAGCTACGAGCAGTACTTC. Filled out from reference TRBV2 and TRBJ2-7, the complete variable domain reads EPEVTQTPSHQVTQMGQEVILRCVPISNHLYFYWYRQILGQKVEFLVSFYNNEISEKSEIFDDQFSVERPDGSNFTLKIRSTKLEDSAMYFCASRLASYEQYFGPGTRLTVT.

This rearrangement joins TRBV24-1 to TRBJ2-1; D might be TRBD2 (5 bases). This CDR3 is 14 amino acids long. V lost 7 bases, J lost 0 bases, and 9 bases lay in between. The germline gives CDR1 KGHDR, CDR2 SFDVKD. In DNA form, the CDR3 reads TGTGCCACCAGCAAAGGGAGCTCCTACAATGAGCAGTTCTTC. Protein sequence: CATSKGSSYNEQFF.

This clonotype was seen just once. This chain connects TRBV6-6 to TRBJ1-2, with D hard to call. Germline CDR1 is MNHNY and CDR2 is SVGAGI (reference sequence). Between the trimmed V and J ends, which lost 0 bases and 4 bases, there was a span of 15 bases. The CDR3 length is 16 residues. The CDR3 loop reads CASSYSRPSAPYGYTF. The DNA of the CDR3 is TGTGCCAGCAGTTACTCGAGACCCTCCGCCCCCTATGGCTACACCTTC.

The rearrangement links TRBV5-1 to TRBJ2-7; 7 nucleotides align to TRBD2. The germline V gene encodes CDR1 SGHRS and CDR2 YFSETQ. V gave up 8 bases and J gave up 0 bases; unmatched junction bases: 14. This CDR3 has 16 residues. The CDR3 region has the DNA TGCGCCAGTGGGGAGGTCTCCAGCGGGGACTCCTACGAGCAGTACTTC. Translated: CASGEVSSGDSYEQYF.

The rearrangement links TRBV28 to TRBJ2-7; D is perhaps TRBD2 (5 bases). Germline V gene data show CDR1 as MDHEN and CDR2 as SYDVKM. This CDR3 contains 14 residues. Trimming stripped 6 bases from V and 2 bases from J, with 14 bases between. The CDR3 DNA is TGTGCCAGCAGCCTCGACGGAGGTACCTACGAGCAGTACTTC. Amino acid sequence: CASSLDGGTYEQYF.

Regarding this clonotype: This may come from a read error, since a much larger clone is one base off. J is TRBJ2-7 and V is TRBV6-1; 8 positions match TRBD1. This CDR3 is built from 14 residues. Germline CDR1 reads MNHNS; CDR2 reads SASEGT. The CDR3 is CSSSIGQGGYEQYF. The CDR3 region has the DNA TGTTCCAGCAGTATTGGACAGGGTGGGTACGAGCAGTACTTC.

The chain links TRBV29-1 to TRBJ1-1; D not resolved. Germline V gene data show CDR1 as SQVTM and CDR2 as ANQGSEA. V lost 6 bases and J 3 bases, leaving 14 bases between the germline ends. The CDR3 is made up of 13 amino acids. In nucleotides, the CDR3 is TGCAGCGTCGTTACTTTCAAGGACACTGAAGCTTTCTTT. Its translation is CSVVTFKDTEAFF.

V and J are TRBV12-3 or TRBV12-4 and TRBJ2-7, with 12 bases that match TRBD1. The CDR3 covers 14 residues. The trim removed 5 bases at V and 5 bases at J, leaving 4 bases unmatched. In nucleotides, the CDR3 is TGTGCCAGCAGTGACGGGACAGGGGGCGACGAGCAGTACTTC. It specifies CASSDGTGGDEQYF.

J is TRBJ2-7 and V is TRBV29-1; the D gene could be TRBD1 or TRBD2 (5 bases each). CDR3 size: 14 residues. Germline V CDR1 and CDR2: SQVTM, ANQGSEA. The V end lost 4 bases, the J end lost 2 bases, and 15 bases lay between the germline ends. The CDR3 here is CSVAGTVGAYEQYF. The CDR3 nucleotides read TGCAGCGTTGCGGGGACGGTGGGCGCCTACGAGCAGTACTTC.